This note documents a single T cell receptor beta chain sequence. Then a second PCR, running about 6 to 12 cycles, was carried out with a sample-barcoded 5' primer and a J-beta primer mix. TCRdb ran MiXCR on the 5' RACE reads and lists one entry per CDR3 protein. This table holds 850,000 to 1,000,000 distinct CDR3 sequences, 51% found once. This specimen belongs to a study of blood T cells in healthy people across ages. In germline, CDR1 is SNHLY, CDR2 FYNNEI. V lost 4 bases to trimming and J lost 0 bases; unmatched junction nucleotides: 3. This CDR3 is 15 amino acids long. This rearrangement joins TRBV2 to TRBJ2-4; 7 bases match TRBD2. This clonotype was sampled from a woman in her sixties or seventies in good health. Sequenced input: blood. As DNA, the CDR3 is TGTGCCAGCAGTGGGGGAGGGGTAGCCAAAAACATTCAGTACTTC. It codes for CASSGGGVAKNIQYF.